What follows describes a single TCR beta chain. The sample is drawn from a study of blood T cell repertoires in COVID-19. Turning to the study itself: T cells, B-cell-depleted T cells, or PBMCs supplied cDNA or gDNA.

The trim removed 3 bases at V and 7 bases at J, leaving 11 bases unmatched. Germline CDR1 reads KGHSH; CDR2 reads LQKENI. The CDR3 totals 16 residues. Original data processing: Scientists estimated how many nucleated cells there were by amplifying reference gene primers. Profiling relied on immunoSEQ multiplex PCR, and the TCRdb table lists in-frame clones only, not all of them. V, J and clone size reflect that table, while D and trimming were determined from the DNA. The data hold about 120,000 clones, with about four fifths observed a single time. The sample was peripheral blood. The clonotype originates from a human donor in a cohort sampled during active COVID-19. The rearrangement joins TRBV18 to TRBJ2-1; 8 bases align to TRBD1. CDR3 region: CASSPPGQVVWNEQFF. The CDR3 coding sequence is TGTGCCAGCTCACCGCCGGGACAGGTGGTATGGAATGAGCAGTTCTTC.